One sample yielded the 28 T cell receptor beta chains listed below, sequenced in a study of cytomegalovirus exposure and HLA in healthy donors. The study ran its PCR with 60 Vbeta and 13 Jbeta primers. The protocol was immunoSEQ multiplex PCR, while the TCRdb copy is restricted to in-frame clones and leaves out a portion. The table lists around 110,000 clones, 9.5% of them singletons. Sequencing was performed on PBMCs. The receptors were gathered from a man aged 25 to 45 in good health and CMV-seronegative.

The V call is TRBV4-1, the J call TRBJ2-7, with 9 bases matching TRBD2. Germline CDR1 and CDR2: MGHRA and YSYEKL. The CDR3 is 14 residues long. J gave up 11 bases and V 0 bases, and 8 bases lay outside the gene matches. The CDR3: CASSQDPLAGLEYF. For the CDR3, the DNA is TGCGCCAGCAGCCAAGATCCCCTAGCGGGGTTGGAGTACTTC.

The chain couples TRBV4-3 to TRBJ2-2; a possible D gene is TRBD1 (5 bases). This CDR3 is built from 16 residues. CDR1 and CDR2 from the germline V gene are LGHNA and YSLEER. Deletions cut 6 bases from V and 2 bases from J, with 16 bases between. The chain's CDR3 is CASSSQGRENTGELFF. The DNA for the CDR3 is TGCGCCAGCAGTTCTCAGGGCAGGGAAAACACCGGGGAGCTGTTTTTT.

The chain has TRBV6-1 and TRBJ1-1, with D maybe TRBD1 (5 bases). Germline loops: CDR1 MNHNS, CDR2 SASEGT. V was clipped by 10 bases and J by 4 bases, with 13 bases between them. The CDR3 is made up of 12 amino acids. The CDR3 nucleotides are TGTGCCACGCGCGACAGCACCACTGAAGCTTTCTTT. Translating it yields CATRDSTTEAFF.

This clone was seen a few times. The chain uses TRBV4-1 and TRBJ2-5; the match to TRBD2 covers 12 bases. CDR3 size: 16 residues. Germline-derived CDR1 and CDR2 are MGHRA and YSYEKL. Trimming removed 5 bases from V and 4 bases from J; junction bases left unmatched: 8. CDR3 amino acids: CASSVTPSGRGETQYF. CDR3 sequence (DNA): TGCGCCAGCAGCGTAACCCCTAGCGGGAGGGGAGAGACCCAGTACTTC.

This clone came up a few times. The rearrangement links TRBV7-8 to TRBJ2-5; no firm D call. The germline V gene encodes CDR1 SGHVS and CDR2 FQNEAQ. This CDR3 spans 13 amino acids. The germline V and J ends were trimmed by 2 bases and 4 bases, with 8 bases remaining between them. The CDR3 DNA follows: TGTGCCAGCAGCTTACGGTTTTCAGAGACCCAGTACTTC. Translation gives CASSLRFSETQYF.

The chain combines TRBV4-1 with TRBJ1-5, with TRBD1 identical over 7 bases. The CDR3 is 15 amino acids. Germline CDR1 is MGHRA and CDR2 is YSYEKL. V was clipped by 1 base and J by 3 bases; unmatched bases: 3. The CDR3 sequence is CASSQVGQDNQPQHF. The CDR3 DNA reads as TGCGCCAGCAGCCAAGTAGGACAGGACAATCAGCCCCAGCATTTT.

The chain combines TRBV5-5 with TRBJ2-7; no clear D. Trimming pared 0 bases from V and 3 bases from J, leaving 13 bases between. Germline V gene sequence: CDR1 SGHKS, CDR2 YYEKEE (reference sequence). The CDR3 totals 15 residues. CDR3 sequence reads: CASSLATHSYYEQYF. DNA for the CDR3: TGTGCCAGCAGCTTGGCCACCCACAGTTACTACGAGCAGTACTTC.

The J gene is TRBJ2-5, the V gene TRBV13; 10 positions match TRBD1. The V gene's germline CDR1 is PRHDT and CDR2 FYEKMQ (reference sequence). The CDR3 has 19 amino acids. V shed 5 bases, J shed 1 base, and the junction held 16 bases outside the gene matches. CDR3 in amino acids: CASSPRWGDRGQPQETQYF. The CDR3 nucleotides are TGTGCCAGCAGCCCTAGATGGGGAGACAGGGGGCAGCCCCAAGAGACCCAGTACTTC.

This chain links TRBV6-6 with TRBJ2-7, with D perhaps matching TRBD1 (6 bases). This CDR3 spans 14 amino acids. The germline V gene encodes CDR1 MNHNY and CDR2 SVGAGI (reference sequence). Between the trimmed V and J ends, which lost 8 bases and 0 bases, there was a span of 14 bases. The CDR3 is CASAGRQDSYEQYF. In DNA form, the CDR3 reads TGTGCCAGCGCGGGTAGACAGGACTCCTACGAGCAGTACTTC.

A few counts support this clone. Other DNA sequences from this sample encode an identical CDR3 as well. The chain employs TRBV2 and TRBJ2-7; TRBD1 aligns across 7 bases. J gave up 0 bases and V 5 bases, and 4 bases lay outside the gene matches. The CDR3 contains 14 residues. From germline, CDR1 is SNHLY and CDR2 FYNNEI. CDR3 region: CASSLDRSSYEQYF. CDR3 DNA sequence: TGTGCCAGCAGTCTGGACAGGAGCTCCTACGAGCAGTACTTC.

This clone was observed a few times. The chain has TRBV6-5 and TRBJ1-1; D may be TRBD1 (6 bases). Trimming removed 2 bases from V and 4 bases from J, with 11 bases in between. Germline V lookup: CDR1 MNHEY, CDR2 SVGAGI. The CDR3 contains 14 residues. The CDR3 here is CASSYRGGGTEAFF. For the CDR3, the DNA is TGTGCCAGCAGTTACCGAGGGGGTGGCACTGAAGCTTTCTTT.

A word on this clone: An end of the junction differs from the germline gene, which may be a read error. The chain couples TRBV7-7 to TRBJ1-2, with D unresolved. This CDR3 is 15 amino acids long. CDR1 SSHAT and CDR2 FNYEAQ come from the germline V gene (reference sequence). DNA for the CDR3: TGTGCTAGCAGCAAAACCTCCGCGGAAGTATATGGCTACACCTTC. Residues: CASSKTSAEVYGYTF.

A few counts support this clone. This chain connects TRBV11-2 to TRBJ1-1; D unclear. CDR1 is SGHAT and CDR2 is FQNNGV in the germline V gene. This CDR3 has 13 amino acids. V gave up 5 bases and J gave up 3 bases, with 10 bases separating them. CDR3 nucleotide sequence: TGTGCCAGCAGCCCCGGGGTGGACACTGAAGCTTTCTTT. This translates into CASSPGVDTEAFF.

V usage is TRBV30 and J usage is TRBJ2-7, with D perhaps TRBD2 (6 bases). The CDR3 totals 14 residues. V was cut by 1 base and J by 3 bases, with 13 bases left in between. The germline V gene encodes CDR1 GTSNPN and CDR2 SVGIG (reference sequence). The CDR3 DNA sequence: TGTGCCTGGAGTGCTGGAGGAGCGGGCTACGAGCAGTACTTC. This codes for CAWSAGGAGYEQYF.

The chain employs TRBV11-1 and TRBJ2-7, with D perhaps matching TRBD2 (6 bases). The V end lost 5 bases, the J end lost 4 bases, and 21 bases lay between the germline ends. CDR1 and CDR2 (germline): SGHAT, FQDESV (reference sequence). CDR3 length equals 16 residues. CDR3 nucleotide sequence: TGTGCCAGCAGCCTGCTAGCGCCGATGTTACAATACGAGCAGTACTTC. Its translation: CASSLLAPMLQYEQYF. Together with reference TRBV11-1 and TRBJ2-7, the CDR3 gives the full variable domain: EAEVAQSPRYKITEKSQAVAFWCDPISGHATLYWYRQILGQGPELLVQFQDESVVDDSQLPKDRFSAERLKGVDSTLKIQPAELGDSAMYLCASSLLAPMLQYEQYFGPGTRLTVT.

This clone was seen more than once but under ten times. In DNA form, the CDR3 reads TGTGCCAGCAGTACAGGGGGGAACACCGGGGAGCTGTTTTTT. Amino acids: CASSTGGNTGELFF. V is TRBV2 and J is TRBJ2-2, with TRBD1 matching over 8 bases. The V and J ends lost 5 bases and 1 base, in that order; junction bases with no gene match: 0. The germline gives CDR1 SNHLY, CDR2 FYNNEI. The CDR3 sequence is 14 residues long.

A few counts support this clone. The chain uses TRBV19 and TRBJ1-5; 8 bases line up with TRBD1. Germline CDR1 and CDR2: LNHDA and SQIVND (reference sequence). The ends lost 3 bases at V and 6 bases at J; junction bases unmatched: 13. CDR3 size: 17 residues. Here the CDR3 reads CASSMGQGAASRQPQHF. In DNA, the CDR3 is TGTGCCAGTAGTATGGGCCAGGGGGCTGCATCACGTCAGCCCCAGCATTTT.

The chain is built from TRBV18 and TRBJ2-3; 8 bases map to TRBD2. Germline V gene data show CDR1 as KGHSH and CDR2 as LQKENI. V shed 2 bases and J 0 bases; nucleotides not matched to a gene: 10. The CDR3 spans 18 residues. The CDR3 nucleotides are TGTGCCAGCTCACCAACACTTGCTAGCGGGCCTAGCACAGATACGCAGTATTTT. Protein: CASSPTLASGPSTDTQYF.

This clone was recorded a few times. The chain recombines TRBV30 with TRBJ1-5; 12 bases align to TRBD1. This CDR3 spans 17 amino acids. CDR1 is GTSNPN and CDR2 is SVGIG in the germline V gene (reference sequence). Trimming removed 7 bases from V and 6 bases from J; junction bases left unmatched: 16. The CDR3 DNA reads as TGTGCCTTTTCAACCGGGACAGGGGGCTTGCTCGGTCAGCCCCAGCATTTT. Protein: CAFSTGTGGLLGQPQHF.

This clone showed up just a few times. The rearrangement uses TRBV11-2 and TRBJ1-2; D is possibly TRBD1 (6 bases). The CDR3 covers 14 residues. Germline CDR1 SGHAT, CDR2 FQNNGV. Trimming took off 5 bases at V and 3 bases at J, with 13 bases between the two ends. This chain's CDR3 is CASSPLRGDYGYTF. DNA for the CDR3: TGTGCCAGCAGCCCGCTCAGGGGCGACTATGGCTACACCTTC. The variable domain in full, completed from reference TRBV11-2 and TRBJ1-2, reads EAGVAQSPRYKIIEKRQSVAFWCNPISGHATLYWYQQILGQGPKLLIQFQNNGVVDDSQLPKDRFSAERLKGVDSTLKIQPAKLEDSAVYLCASSPLRGDYGYTFGSGTRLTVV.

Here the CDR3 DNA reads TGTGCCAGTAGTATCACAGGGGGCGGGGAGACCCAGTACTTC. It specifies CASSITGGGETQYF. The rearrangement uses TRBV19 and TRBJ2-5; 9 nucleotides line up with TRBD1. The CDR3 loop spans 14 amino acids. Per germline, CDR1 LNHDA and CDR2 SQIVND (reference sequence). J gave up 5 bases and V 3 bases, and 4 bases lay outside the gene matches.

A few counts support this clone. J is TRBJ2-2 and V is TRBV11-2; 7 nucleotides match TRBD1. The germline V gene has CDR1 SGHAT and CDR2 FQNNGV. V lost 1 base to trimming and J lost 2 bases; unmatched junction nucleotides: 7. The CDR3 runs to 17 residues. CDR3 DNA sequence: TGTGCCAGCAGCTTAGTATTGGGACAGCTAAACACCGGGGAGCTGTTTTTT. Translating gives CASSLVLGQLNTGELFF.

The V and J genes are TRBV9 and TRBJ2-5; tentative D call: TRBD2 (6 bases). The germline V and J ends were trimmed by 2 bases and 5 bases, with 13 bases remaining between them. Germline lookup yields CDR1 SGDLS and CDR2 YYNGEE. The CDR3 consists of 14 residues. CDR3 nucleotide sequence: TGTGCCAGCAGCGTTTTTGGAGGGAAGGAGACCCAGTACTTC. Protein product: CASSVFGGKETQYF.

This clone has just a few counts. At one end, the junction sequence differs from germline, possibly due to a read error. The V call is TRBV7-2, the J call TRBJ2-5; no definite D call. The CDR3 spans 13 residues. CDR1 is SGHTA, CDR2 FQGNSA, per germline. CDR3: CASSPPYQEAQYF. CDR3 coding DNA: TGTGCCAGCAGCCCCCCCTACCAAGAGGCCCAGTACTTC.

This clone was seen a handful of times. The chain links TRBV6-5 to TRBJ2-1, with 7 bases fitting TRBD1. Germline V lookup: CDR1 MNHEY, CDR2 SVGAGI. Trimming removed 6 bases from V and 11 bases from J; junction bases left unmatched: 13. The length of the CDR3 is 14 residues. CDR3 protein: CASRIRDSSYKQFF. The CDR3 DNA reads as TGTGCCAGCAGGATCCGGGACAGTTCCTATAAGCAGTTCTTC.

The genes are TRBV7-6 and TRBJ2-7; 7 bases map to TRBD2. J gave up 1 base and V 1 base, and 7 bases lay outside the gene matches. This CDR3 is 16 amino acids long. Germline values: CDR1 SGHVS, CDR2 FNYEAQ. CDR3 protein: CASSLEAPSGSYEQYF. CDR3 DNA sequence: TGTGCCAGCAGCTTAGAGGCGCCTAGCGGATCCTACGAGCAGTACTTC.

This clone turned up a few times. The chain carries TRBV5-1 and TRBJ1-1, with 9 bases lining up with TRBD1. The CDR3 is made up of 15 amino acids. Germline CDR1 and CDR2: SGHRS and YFSETQ. Trimming took 4 bases from V and 1 from J; bases not matched to a gene: 5. CDR3 amino acids: CASSVQGAENTEAFF. In DNA form, the CDR3 reads TGCGCCAGCAGCGTACAGGGGGCTGAGAACACTGAAGCTTTCTTT.

This chain links TRBV4-1 with TRBJ2-1; 10 bases map to TRBD2. The CDR3 has 15 amino acids. J lost 16 bases, V lost 1 base, and 13 bases had no gene match. CDR1 is MGHRA, CDR2 YSYEKL, per germline. The CDR3 nucleotides read TGCGCCAGCAGCCAAGGTCGGGGAGCGGGGGGGCCGAATTTCTTC. Its translation: CASSQGRGAGGPNFF.